This TCR beta chain derives from a study of a mutant IDH1 vaccine in newly diagnosed glioma. Study overall: Commencement of vaccination occurred 4-6 weeks following radiotherapy alone, or concurrently with temozolomide cycles. Points from the study as a whole: A vaccine-induced immune response developed in around 94% of the patients.

Produced via immunoSEQ multiplex PCR; TCRdb's table is partial and in-frame only. The sample comprises approximately 39,000 clones, about four fifths of which are singletons, and 9% to 13% rests with the top ten. CDR1 and CDR2 (germline): SGDLS, YYNGEE. V gave up 3 bases and J gave up 6 bases, with 13 bases separating them. The CDR3 runs to 13 residues. The sample's time point: week 5, during vaccination. Vaccine doses each comprised 300 ug of mutant IDH1 20-mer peptide, with topical imiquimod. For this clone: Its antigen is as yet unknown.

The TCR was taken from a man aged 45-60 years with glioma. The sequenced sample was PBMCs, obtained from a glioma patient whose treatment included an IDH1 peptide vaccine. The V and J genes are TRBV9 and TRBJ2-7, with unresolved D. This chain's CDR3 is CASSASTASEQYF. The CDR3 DNA sequence: TGTGCCAGCAGCGCCTCGACGGCTAGCGAGCAGTACTTC.